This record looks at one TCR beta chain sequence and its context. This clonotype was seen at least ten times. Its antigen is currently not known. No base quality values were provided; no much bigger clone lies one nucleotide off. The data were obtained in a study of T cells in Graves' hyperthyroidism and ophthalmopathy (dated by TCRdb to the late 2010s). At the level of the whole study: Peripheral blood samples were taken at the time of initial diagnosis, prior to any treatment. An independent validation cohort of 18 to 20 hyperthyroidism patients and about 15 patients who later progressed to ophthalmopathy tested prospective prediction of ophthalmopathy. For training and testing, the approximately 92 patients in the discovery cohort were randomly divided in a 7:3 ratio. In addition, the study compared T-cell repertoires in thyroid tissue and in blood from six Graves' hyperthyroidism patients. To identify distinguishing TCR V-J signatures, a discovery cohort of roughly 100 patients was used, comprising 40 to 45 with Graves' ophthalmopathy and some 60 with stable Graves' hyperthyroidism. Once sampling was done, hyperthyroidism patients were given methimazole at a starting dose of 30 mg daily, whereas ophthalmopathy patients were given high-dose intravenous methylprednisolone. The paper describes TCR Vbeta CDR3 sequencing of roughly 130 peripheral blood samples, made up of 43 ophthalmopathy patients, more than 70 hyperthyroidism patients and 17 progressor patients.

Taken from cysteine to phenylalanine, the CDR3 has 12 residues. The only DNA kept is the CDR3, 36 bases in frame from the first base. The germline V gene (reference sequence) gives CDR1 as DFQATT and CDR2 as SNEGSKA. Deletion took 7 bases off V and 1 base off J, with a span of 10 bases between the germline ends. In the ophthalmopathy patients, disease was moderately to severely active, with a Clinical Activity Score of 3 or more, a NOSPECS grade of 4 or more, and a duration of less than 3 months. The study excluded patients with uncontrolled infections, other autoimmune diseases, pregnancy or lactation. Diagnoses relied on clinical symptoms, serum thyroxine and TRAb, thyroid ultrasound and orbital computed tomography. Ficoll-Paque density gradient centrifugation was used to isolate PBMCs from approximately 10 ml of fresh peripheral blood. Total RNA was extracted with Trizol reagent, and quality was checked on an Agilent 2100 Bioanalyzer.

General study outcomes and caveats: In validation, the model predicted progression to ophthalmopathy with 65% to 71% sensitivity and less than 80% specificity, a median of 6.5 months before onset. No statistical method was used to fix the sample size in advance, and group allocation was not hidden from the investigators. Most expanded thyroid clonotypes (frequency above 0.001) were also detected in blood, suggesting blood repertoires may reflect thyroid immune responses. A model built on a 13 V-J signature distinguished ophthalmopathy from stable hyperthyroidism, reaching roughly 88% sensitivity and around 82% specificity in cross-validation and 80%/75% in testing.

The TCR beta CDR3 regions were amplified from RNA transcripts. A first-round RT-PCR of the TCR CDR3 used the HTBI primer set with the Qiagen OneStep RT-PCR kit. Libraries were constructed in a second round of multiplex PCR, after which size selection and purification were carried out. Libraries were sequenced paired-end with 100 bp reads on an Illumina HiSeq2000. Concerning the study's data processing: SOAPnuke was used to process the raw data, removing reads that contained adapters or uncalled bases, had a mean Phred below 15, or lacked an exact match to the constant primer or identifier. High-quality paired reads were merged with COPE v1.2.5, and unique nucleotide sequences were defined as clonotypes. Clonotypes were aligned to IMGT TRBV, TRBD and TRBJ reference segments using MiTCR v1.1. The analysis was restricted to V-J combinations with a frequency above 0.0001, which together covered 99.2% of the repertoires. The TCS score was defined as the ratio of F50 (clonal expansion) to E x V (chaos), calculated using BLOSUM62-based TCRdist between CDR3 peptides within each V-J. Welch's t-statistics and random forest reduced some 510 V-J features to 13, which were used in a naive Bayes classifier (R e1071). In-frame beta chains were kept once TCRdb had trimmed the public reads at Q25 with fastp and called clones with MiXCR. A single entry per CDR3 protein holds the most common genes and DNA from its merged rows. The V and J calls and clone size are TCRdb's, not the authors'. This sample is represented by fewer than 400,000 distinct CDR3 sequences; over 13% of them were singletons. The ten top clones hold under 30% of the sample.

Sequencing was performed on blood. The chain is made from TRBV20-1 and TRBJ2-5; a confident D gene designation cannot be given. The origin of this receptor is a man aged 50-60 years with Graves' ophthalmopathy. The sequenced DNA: TGCAGTGGTGGAGTAACCCAAGAGACCCAGTACTTC. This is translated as CSGGVTQETQYF.